These T cell receptor beta chains were read from a single sample in a study of OX40 agonist ivuxolimab in advanced cancers. Measured with immunoSEQ multiplex PCR; TCRdb has only the in-frame clones, and not every one. The table includes about 75,000 clones, more than 75% detected once. Sample: CD4+ or CD8+ T cells sorted from blood, taken in a trial of the OX40 agonist ivuxolimab. All receptors come from an adult with an advanced solid tumor such as melanoma, head and neck, liver or kidney cancer. CDR3s include the opening cysteine and the closing phenylalanine or tryptophan. The D gene is left open where the match is weak. The size field is filled for only some rows; it gives once, few, many or a size class.

D: -; J: TRBJ2-1; V: TRBV5-4; size: -; CDR3: CASTLDSYNEQFF; DNA: TGTGCCAGCACCCTGGACAGCTACAATGAGCAGTTCTTC
D: -; J: TRBJ2-1; V: TRBV11-2; size: -; CDR3: CASSPRGGPNPMDEQFF; DNA: TGTGCCAGCAGTCCCAGGGGGGGGCCCAATCCGATGGATGAGCAGTTCTTC
D: -; J: TRBJ2-2; V: TRBV7-2; size: -; CDR3: CASSPTRARGNTGELFF; DNA: TGTGCCAGCAGCCCCACCCGGGCCAGGGGGAACACCGGGGAGCTGTTTTTT
D: TRBD1; J: TRBJ2-2; V: TRBV7-3; size: -; CDR3: CASSPQGAGTGELFF; DNA: TGTGCCAGCAGCCCGCAGGGGGCTGGCACCGGGGAGCTGTTTTTT
D: -; J: TRBJ2-3; V: TRBV7-2; size: -; CDR3: CASSLDLSPGYF; DNA: TGTGCCAGCAGCTTAGATCTCAGCCCGGGGTATTTT
D: -; J: TRBJ1-3; V: TRBV6-6; size: -; CDR3: CASRREEATGNTIYF; DNA: TGTGCCAGCAGACGCGAAGAAGCAACTGGAAACACCATATATTTT
D: -; J: TRBJ1-3; V: TRBV11-2; size: -; CDR3: CASSLYSSGNTIYF; DNA: TGTGCCAGCAGCTTGTACAGCTCTGGAAACACCATATATTTT
D: -; J: TRBJ1-2; V: TRBV29-1; size: -; CDR3: CSVGRVESNYGYTF; DNA: TGCAGCGTTGGTAGGGTCGAATCTAACTATGGCTACACCTTC
D: TRBD1; J: TRBJ2-1; V: TRBV6-1; size: -; CDR3: CASRAGTAAYNEQFF; DNA: TGTGCCAGCAGAGCCGGGACAGCTGCCTACAATGAGCAGTTCTTC
D: -; J: TRBJ2-3; V: TRBV7-9; size: -; CDR3: CASSFRGADTQYF; DNA: TGTGCCAGCAGCTTTAGGGGGGCAGATACGCAGTATTTT
D: TRBD2; J: TRBJ2-3; V: TRBV5-1; size: -; CDR3: CASSLVTSGYTSTDTQYF; DNA: TGCGCCAGCAGTTTGGTGACTAGCGGATATACTAGCACAGATACGCAGTATTTT
D: -; J: TRBJ2-1; V: TRBV5-1; size: -; CDR3: CASSLDPDGSYNEQFF; DNA: TGCGCCAGCAGCTTGGACCCGGACGGGTCCTACAATGAGCAGTTCTTC
D: TRBD1; J: TRBJ1-6; V: TRBV9; size: once; CDR3: CASSVSDRGGSPLHF; DNA: TGTGCCAGCAGCGTATCCGACAGGGGAGGTTCACCCCTCCACTTT
D: -; J: TRBJ2-3; V: TRBV18; size: -; CDR3: CATTLGPPQGTDTQYF; DNA: TGTGCCACCACTCTCGGACCGCCCCAGGGCACAGATACGCAGTATTTT
D: -; J: TRBJ2-1; V: TRBV5-1; size: -; CDR3: CASKPGSSYNEQFF; DNA: TGCGCCAGCAAACCGGGGAGCTCCTACAATGAGCAGTTCTTC
D: -; J: TRBJ1-5; V: TRBV6-6; size: -; CDR3: CASSYGGQGPQPQHF; DNA: TGTGCCAGCAGTTATGGAGGGCAGGGGCCCCAGCCCCAGCATTTT
D: -; J: TRBJ2-2; V: TRBV9; size: -; CDR3: CASSAFLAGTTDTGELFF; DNA: TGTGCCAGCAGCGCCTTTTTGGCCGGGACAACGGACACCGGGGAGCTGTTTTTT
D: -; J: TRBJ2-5; V: TRBV11-2; size: -; CDR3: CASSRLGTETQYF; DNA: TGTGCCAGCAGCCGCCTGGGAACGGAGACCCAGTACTTC
D: TRBD2; J: TRBJ2-5; V: TRBV28; size: -; CDR3: CASSSAGGRQETQYF; DNA: TGTGCCAGCAGTTCTGCGGGAGGGCGACAAGAGACCCAGTACTTC
D: -; J: TRBJ2-7; V: TRBV11-2; size: once; CDR3: CASSSLRHSYEQYF; DNA: TGTGCCAGCAGCTCCTTGAGGCACAGCTACGAGCAGTACTTC
D: -; J: TRBJ1-2; V: TRBV30; size: -; CDR3: CAWSTGRGNYGYTF; DNA: TGTGCCTGGAGTACGGGCAGGGGAAACTATGGCTACACCTTC
D: -; J: TRBJ1-5; V: TRBV18; size: -; CDR3: CASSPGVRGNQPQHF; DNA: TGTGCCAGCTCACCGGGGGTAAGGGGCAATCAGCCCCAGCATTTT
D: TRBD1; J: TRBJ1-5; V: TRBV19; size: -; CDR3: CASSRDRGFTQHF; DNA: TGTGCCAGCTCCCGGGACAGGGGTTTTACCCAGCATTTT
D: TRBD2; J: TRBJ2-7; V: TRBV9; size: -; CDR3: CASSPRGSGATYEQYF; DNA: TGTGCCAGCAGCCCTCGGGGTAGCGGGGCAACCTACGAGCAGTACTTC
D: -; J: TRBJ2-2; V: TRBV28; size: -; CDR3: CASSGVTGELFF; DNA: TGTGCCAGCAGTGGGGTTACCGGGGAGCTGTTTTTT
D: -; J: TRBJ1-1; V: TRBV7-9; size: -; CDR3: CASSEGTNTEAFF; DNA: TGTGCCAGCAGCGAAGGGACGAACACTGAAGCTTTCTTT
D: -; J: TRBJ2-1; V: TRBV28; size: -; CDR3: CASSSPRGRSYNEQFF; DNA: TGTGCCAGCAGTTCCCCGCGGGGGCGCTCCTACAATGAGCAGTTCTTC
D: -; J: TRBJ2-7; V: TRBV19; size: -; CDR3: CASRSARGSYEQYF; DNA: TGTGCCAGTAGGAGCGCTAGGGGCTCCTACGAGCAGTACTTC
D: -; J: TRBJ2-3; V: TRBV7-2; size: -; CDR3: CASSLDGITTDTQYF; DNA: TGTGCCAGCAGCTTGGACGGGATAACCACAGATACGCAGTATTTT
D: -; J: TRBJ2-5; V: TRBV18; size: -; CDR3: CASSPGAQGETQYF; DNA: TGTGCCAGCTCACCAGGAGCACAGGGAGAGACCCAGTACTTC
D: TRBD2; J: TRBJ2-7; V: TRBV30; size: -; CDR3: CAWSVLAGGRSSYEQYF; DNA: TGTGCCTGGAGTGTACTAGCGGGAGGTAGAAGCTCCTACGAGCAGTACTTC
D: -; J: TRBJ2-5; V: TRBV4-3; size: -; CDR3: CASSRGQLGGETQYF; DNA: TGCGCCAGCAGCCGGGGACAGCTGGGGGGAGAGACCCAGTACTTC
D: -; J: TRBJ2-2; V: TRBV7-9; size: -; CDR3: CASSLASGRTGELFF; DNA: TGTGCCAGCAGCTTAGCGTCAGGGCGAACCGGGGAGCTGTTTTTT
D: -; J: TRBJ1-5; V: TRBV27; size: -; CDR3: CASSFNTDQPQHF; DNA: TGTGCCAGCAGTTTTAACACTGATCAGCCCCAGCATTTT
D: -; J: TRBJ1-1; V: TRBV5-8; size: -; CDR3: CASSSTIRALAEAFF; DNA: TGTGCCAGCAGCTCCACTATCAGGGCTCTCGCTGAAGCTTTCTTT
D: TRBD2; J: TRBJ2-7; V: TRBV9; size: once; CDR3: CASSEGTSGYEQYF; DNA: TGTGCCAGCAGCGAGGGGACTAGCGGTTACGAGCAGTACTTC
D: TRBD2; J: TRBJ2-1; V: TRBV6-4; size: -; CDR3: CASSDSGGLGQFF; DNA: TGTGCCAGCAGTGACTCCGGAGGACTAGGCCAGTTCTTC
D: TRBD2; J: TRBJ2-5; V: TRBV11-1; size: -; CDR3: CASSLRPSGEETQYF; DNA: TGTGCCAGCAGTCTCCGTCCGAGCGGGGAAGAGACCCAGTACTTC
D: TRBD1; J: TRBJ1-2; V: TRBV5-5; size: -; CDR3: CASSLFTGDYGYTF; DNA: TGTGCCAGCAGCTTGTTTACAGGGGACTATGGCTACACCTTC
D: -; J: TRBJ2-7; V: TRBV30; size: -; CDR3: CAWSGETYEQYF; DNA: TGTGCCTGGAGTGGGGAGACCTACGAGCAGTACTTC
D: -; J: TRBJ1-2; V: TRBV7-8; size: -; CDR3: CASSISGALGYTF; DNA: TGTGCCAGCAGCATATCCGGGGCCCTTGGCTACACCTTC
D: -; J: TRBJ1-1; V: TRBV2; size: -; CDR3: CASSEWGKAMNTEAFF; DNA: TGTGCCAGCAGTGAATGGGGGAAAGCCATGAACACTGAAGCTTTCTTT
D: TRBD1; J: TRBJ1-2; V: TRBV19; size: -; CDR3: CASSNMGTGGQSNYGYTF; DNA: TGTGCCAGTAGTAACATGGGGACAGGGGGCCAATCTAACTATGGCTACACCTTC
D: -; J: TRBJ2-7; V: TRBV10-3; size: few; CDR3: CAISETYYEQYF; DNA: TGTGCCATCAGTGAGACCTACTACGAGCAGTACTTC
D: TRBD1; J: TRBJ1-4; V: TRBV7-8; size: -; CDR3: CASSWTGLGEKLFF; DNA: TGTGCCAGCAGCTGGACAGGGCTAGGTGAAAAACTGTTTTTT
D: TRBD1; J: TRBJ2-5; V: TRBV6-6; size: -; CDR3: CASSRTGGETQYF; DNA: TGTGCCAGCAGTAGAACAGGGGGAGAGACCCAGTACTTC
D: TRBD2; J: TRBJ2-5; V: TRBV27; size: -; CDR3: CASMGLAGTSGAQYF; DNA: TGTGCCAGCATGGGACTAGCGGGTACTTCAGGCGCCCAGTACTTC
D: TRBD2; J: TRBJ2-2; V: TRBV5-1; size: -; CDR3: CATRRGGGTGELFF; DNA: TGCGCCACCCGTCGGGGCGGGGGCACCGGGGAGCTGTTTTTT
D: TRBD1; J: TRBJ1-2; V: TRBV28; size: -; CDR3: CASRKQGLDYGYTF; DNA: TGTGCCAGCAGAAAACAGGGGCTGGACTATGGCTACACCTTC
D: TRBD2; J: TRBJ2-3; V: TRBV19; size: -; CDR3: CASSRGREVEADTQYF; DNA: TGTGCCAGTAGTAGGGGGCGGGAGGTGGAAGCAGATACGCAGTATTTT
D: -; J: TRBJ1-1; V: TRBV5-1; size: -; CDR3: CASRALSWDTEAFF; DNA: TGCGCCAGTCGTGCCTTGTCCTGGGACACTGAAGCTTTCTTT
D: TRBD2; J: TRBJ2-1; V: TRBV5-1; size: -; CDR3: CASSLSSGGAPFF; DNA: TGCGCCAGCAGCTTAAGTAGCGGGGGGGCACCGTTCTTC
D: TRBD1; J: TRBJ2-5; V: TRBV11-2; size: -; CDR3: CASSLDLGQGEETQYF; DNA: TGTGCCAGCAGCTTAGATCTGGGACAGGGGGAAGAGACCCAGTACTTC
D: TRBD1; J: TRBJ1-1; V: TRBV29-1; size: -; CDR3: CSVEEGTGKTEAFF; DNA: TGCAGCGTTGAAGAAGGGACAGGGAAGACTGAAGCTTTCTTT
D: TRBD1; J: TRBJ1-1; V: TRBV10-3; size: -; CDR3: CAISDSGGFTEAFF; DNA: TGTGCCATCAGTGATTCAGGGGGCTTCACTGAAGCTTTCTTT
D: -; J: TRBJ1-6; V: TRBV27; size: -; CDR3: CASSFTPDGYNSPLHF; DNA: TGTGCCAGCAGTTTTACACCGGACGGATATAATTCACCCCTCCACTTT
D: TRBD1; J: TRBJ1-1; V: TRBV10-3; size: -; CDR3: CAIRGTGGMGTEAFF; DNA: TGTGCCATCAGGGGGACAGGGGGCATGGGCACTGAAGCTTTCTTT